Below are 3 T cell receptor beta chains sequenced from a single sample in a study of patients and donors after allogeneic stem cell transplantation. Each CDR3 protein is one row after TCRdb ran MiXCR on the RT-PCR reads. The sample comprises 30,000 to 40,000 distinct CDR3 sequences, less than 45% of which are singletons, and less than 85% rests with the top ten. Material: blood, either unsorted or a sorted T cell fraction (not recorded which). The receptors were sampled from a human donor who was either an allogeneic HSCT recipient or a stem cell or donor lymphocyte infusion donor (not recorded which). It is not recorded whose cells these are; they may come from a transplant donor.

The gene calls are TRBV4-3 and TRBJ2-7; D unclear. The V gene lost 0 bases and the J gene lost 7 bases, with 16 bases spanning the gap. CDR3 length equals 15 residues. Germline values: CDR1 LGHNA, CDR2 YSLEER. As DNA, the CDR3 is TGCGCCAGCAGCCAAGAGTTCCTGCTACTTGAGGAGCAGTACTTC. This sequence encodes CASSQEFLLLEEQYF.

J is TRBJ1-1 and V is TRBV29-1, with no clear D. The CDR3 runs to 13 residues. V was pared by 4 bases and J by 0 bases, with 9 bases between. From germline, CDR1 is SQVTM and CDR2 ANQGSEA. CDR3 loop: CSVVGLMNTEAFF. Written as DNA, the CDR3 is TGCAGCGTTGTTGGGTTAATGAACACTGAAGCTTTCTTT.

This clonotype appeared a few times. This rearrangement joins TRBV10-3 to TRBJ2-7, with D possibly being TRBD2 (5 bases). V gave up 8 bases and J gave up 2 bases, with 7 bases separating them. Germline lookup yields CDR1 ENHRY and CDR2 SYGVKD. This CDR3 spans 11 amino acids. CDR3 loop: CAIGSTYEQYV. DNA of the CDR3: TGTGCCATCGGGAGTACCTACGAGCAGTACGTC.